This passage covers 14 T cell receptor beta chains from one sample sequenced in a study of blood T cell repertoires in COVID-19. Profiled with immunoSEQ multiplex PCR; TCRdb holds only in-frame clones, not every one. The sample lists some 130,000 clones, 75% to 90% seen once, with less than 5.5% in the top ten. Material for sequencing was peripheral blood. These receptor sequences come from a man aged 55 to 70 with COVID-19, enrolled during active disease.

The CDR3 coding sequence is TGTGCCAGCCAAAGCGGGGGGGCCCCTGGGGCCAACGTCCTGACTTTC. Its translation is CASQSGGAPGANVLTF. The chain couples TRBV28 to TRBJ2-6; 10 bases are a match to TRBD2. The J segment lost 2 bases and the V segment lost 8 bases, leaving 6 bases of the junction unmatched. Germline loops: CDR1 MDHEN, CDR2 SYDVKM. CDR3 size: 16 residues.

This chain links TRBV10-3 with TRBJ2-5, with 8 bases identical to TRBD2. Germline-derived CDR1 and CDR2 are ENHRY and SYGVKD. This CDR3 region has 13 residues. Germline trimming cut 11 bases from V and 5 bases from J; bases unmatched to any gene: 10. CDR3: CASSGGNGETQYF. The CDR3, as DNA: TGTGCCTCCAGCGGGGGAAACGGGGAGACCCAGTACTTC.

V gene TRBV7-3 combines with J gene TRBJ2-1, with D perhaps TRBD1 (6 bases). Germline V CDR1 and CDR2: SGHTA, FQGTGA. Trimming left V 3 bases short and J 6 bases short, with 12 bases between. The CDR3 totals 14 residues. The CDR3 DNA follows: TGTGCCAGCAGCTTCGCAGGGGCCCTCAATGAGCAGTTCTTC. It is translated as CASSFAGALNEQFF.

The rearrangement links TRBV4-2 to TRBJ2-2, with TRBD2 matching 12 bases. Trimming removed 2 bases from V and 0 bases from J; junction bases left unmatched: 7. The CDR3 extends over 19 amino acids. Germline V CDR1 and CDR2: LGHNA, YNFKEQ. The CDR3 region has the DNA TGTGCCAGCAGCCAACGACTACTAGCGGGGGGTGCGAACACCGGGGAGCTGTTTTTT. Its protein is CASSQRLLAGGANTGELFF.

The J gene is TRBJ1-1, the V gene TRBV6-5, with D uncertain. The V end was cut by 9 bases, the J end by 2 bases, with 10 bases between. This CDR3 has 12 amino acids. From germline, CDR1 is MNHEY and CDR2 SVGAGI. This CDR3 reads CASARRNTEAFF. The CDR3, as DNA: TGTGCCAGTGCGAGAAGAAACACTGAAGCTTTCTTT.

The chain couples TRBV19 to TRBJ1-5, with D possibly being TRBD1 (6 bases). This CDR3 is 13 amino acids long. CDR1 and CDR2 from the germline V gene are LNHDA and SQIVND (reference sequence). V was clipped by 7 bases and J by 4 bases, with 11 bases between them. CDR3 protein: CASTGGTNQPQHF. CDR3 nucleotide sequence: TGTGCCAGTACGGGGGGCACTAATCAGCCCCAGCATTTT.

A single count supports this clone. The CDR3 is CASSLMGAAEAFF. The CDR3 DNA follows: TGTGCCAGCAGCTTGATGGGGGCCGCTGAAGCTTTCTTT. V and J are TRBV5-5 and TRBJ1-1; D may be TRBD1 (6 bases). The CDR3 contains 13 residues. The V gene's germline CDR1 is SGHKS and CDR2 YYEKEE (reference sequence). Trimming cost V 1 base and J 6 bases, with 10 bases left between them. The full variable domain, rest sourced from reference TRBV5-5 and TRBJ1-1, is DAGVTQSPTHLIKTRGQQVTLRCSPISGHKSVSWYQQVLGQGPQFIFQYYEKEERGRGNFPDRFSARQFPNYSSELNVNALLLGDSALYLCASSLMGAAEAFFGQGTRLTVV.

This chain joins TRBV19 and TRBJ2-3; the match to TRBD1 covers 7 bases. Germline-derived CDR1 and CDR2 are LNHDA and SQIVND (reference sequence). This CDR3 has 15 amino acids. V lost 11 bases to trimming and J lost 4 bases; unmatched junction nucleotides: 15. DNA of the CDR3: TGTGCCTGCCGAGAACAGGGGCTACGCGCAGATACGCAGTATTTT. It specifies CACREQGLRADTQYF.

The rearrangement links TRBV19 to TRBJ1-1, with D perhaps TRBD1 (6 bases). The CDR3 is made up of 16 amino acids. Germline assignment: CDR1 LNHDA and CDR2 SQIVND (reference sequence). Trimming pared 8 bases from V and 1 base from J, leaving 20 bases between. The CDR3 loop reads CASSPYRVAGNTEAFF. The CDR3, as DNA: TGTGCCAGTTCCCCGTACAGGGTTGCAGGGAACACTGAAGCTTTCTTT.

This chain uses TRBV29-1 with TRBJ2-3, with D perhaps matching TRBD1 (6 bases). Trimming took off 4 bases at V and 2 bases at J, with 13 bases between the two ends. CDR1 is SQVTM, CDR2 ANQGSEA, per germline. The CDR3 spans 14 residues. In nucleotides, the CDR3 is TGCAGCGTTGCCGCGACAGGACCCACAGATACGCAGTATTTT. Protein sequence: CSVAATGPTDTQYF.

The CDR3: CASSLNRGGFLPDTQYF. CDR3 DNA sequence: TGTGCCAGCAGCCTCAACCGGGGGGGCTTTCTTCCAGATACGCAGTATTTT. The chain combines TRBV5-4 with TRBJ2-3; 8 positions agree with TRBD2. The germline CDR1 and CDR2 sequences are SGHNT and YYREEE (reference sequence). V gave up 4 bases and J gave up 4 bases; unmatched junction bases: 14. CDR3 length equals 17 residues.

V and J are TRBV28 and TRBJ2-6; 15 nucleotides match TRBD2. V lost 5 bases and J lost 0; bases outside the gene matches: 17. Germline V gene sequence: CDR1 MDHEN, CDR2 SYDVKM. This CDR3 contains 23 residues. CDR3 DNA: TGTGCCAGCAGTGATGCCCCGGGACTAGCGGGGGGCCCGACGAGCTCTGGGGCCAACGTCCTGACTTTC. Encoded protein: CASSDAPGLAGGPTSSGANVLTF.

The CDR3 is CASSLRQGAYGYTF. Written as DNA, the CDR3 is TGTGCCAGCAGCCTTCGACAGGGGGCTTACGGCTACACCTTC. This chain uses TRBV28 with TRBJ1-2; 10 bases match TRBD1. The germline CDR1 and CDR2 sequences are MDHEN and SYDVKM. V lost 6 bases and J lost 8; bases outside the gene matches: 9. The CDR3 has 14 amino acids.

The chain carries TRBV28 and TRBJ1-1; D is ambiguous. The CDR3 sequence is 13 residues long. The V end lost 7 bases, the J end lost 3 bases, and 12 bases lay between the germline ends. In germline, CDR1 is MDHEN, CDR2 SYDVKM. CDR3 sequence reads: CASTRSGDTEAFF. CDR3 DNA sequence: TGTGCCAGCACCCGAAGCGGGGACACTGAAGCTTTCTTT.